This is a list of T cell receptor beta chains from one sample in a study of shared clonotypes between healthy human individuals. The protocol was immunoSEQ multiplex PCR, while the TCRdb copy is restricted to in-frame clones and leaves out a portion. The repertoire includes under 600,000 clones, roughly 98% of them detected once, and 0.3% sits in the top ten. The specimen was naive CD8+ T cells sorted from blood. Receptor source: a man aged 25 to 45 in good health. Each CDR3 is given with its conserved first and last residue. The D gene is left open where the match is weak. Rows give clone size only sometimes, using once, few, many, or a class for an expanded clone.

len	v_gene	j_gene	d_gene	abundance	CDR3nt	CDR3aa
15	TRBV14	TRBJ2-2	.	.	TGTGCCAGCAGGCGAACGGGACAGAACACCGGGGAGCTGTTTTTT	CASRRTGQNTGELFF
18	TRBV4-1	TRBJ2-7	.	.	TGCGCCAGCAGCCATCGATCCATACAGGGGGAGGGTTCCTACGAGCAGTACTTC	CASSHRSIQGEGSYEQYF
13	TRBV29-1	TRBJ2-1	.	.	TGCAGCGTTGAAATAGCGGACTACAATGAGCAGTTCTTC	CSVEIADYNEQFF
13	TRBV29-1	TRBJ2-2	.	.	TGCAGCGCGAGGAGCGGGCCTACCGGGGAGCTGTTTTTT	CSARSGPTGELFF
14	TRBV5-6	TRBJ2-7	.	.	TGTGCCAGCAGCTTGGGGGGTCAGCCCTACGAGCAGTACTTC	CASSLGGQPYEQYF
15	TRBV7-6	TRBJ2-7	TRBD1	.	TGTGCCAGCAGCCCACGACAGGGGGCGGTGTACGAGCAGTACTTC	CASSPRQGAVYEQYF
12	TRBV9	TRBJ1-1	.	.	TGTGCCAGCAGCGTAGTCAGGGAAGGGGCTTTCTTT	CASSVVREGAFF
15	TRBV5-1	TRBJ2-3	.	.	TGCGCCAGCAGCGGTGGACTTTTTAGCACAGATACGCAGTATTTT	CASSGGLFSTDTQYF
14	TRBV9	TRBJ1-4	.	.	TGTGCCAGCAGACCAGGGGAGACTAATGAAAAACTGTTTTTT	CASRPGETNEKLFF
15	TRBV11-2	TRBJ2-1	TRBD1	.	TGTGCCAGCAGCTCCGGGACAGGGGCCGACAATGAGCAGTTCTTC	CASSSGTGADNEQFF
16	TRBV7-6	TRBJ2-7	.	.	TGTGCCAGCAGCTCTAGCCGACAGTCTGTAGCCTACGAGCAGTACTTC	CASSSSRQSVAYEQYF
12	TRBV7-9	TRBJ2-3	.	.	TGTGCCAGCAGCCCGGACCCATATACGCAGTATTTT	CASSPDPYTQYF
15	TRBV19	TRBJ2-1	TRBD2	.	TGTGCCAGTTCCAACGCGGGGGGTCCCTACAATGAGCAGTTCTTC	CASSNAGGPYNEQFF
17	TRBV12-2	TRBJ2-3	.	.	TGTGCAAGTCGTGAATACCCCGGGACACCCAGGAGAGATACGCAGTATTTT	CASREYPGTPRRDTQYF
14	TRBV10-2	TRBJ2-7	TRBD2	.	TGCGCCAGCAGCGGGACTAGTTTGGGCTACGAGCAGTACTTC	CASSGTSLGYEQYF
12	TRBV7-9	TRBJ2-7	.	.	TGTGCCAGCGGAGAAAGCTCCTACGAGCAGTACTTC	CASGESSYEQYF
14	TRBV5-1	TRBJ2-7	TRBD1	.	TGCGCCAGCAGCTTTGGGACAGACTCCTACGAGCAGTACTTC	CASSFGTDSYEQYF
16	TRBV2	TRBJ2-4	.	.	TGTGCCAGCAGTGAAATCCCGGGGCTAGCCAAAAACATTCAGTACTTC	CASSEIPGLAKNIQYF
18	TRBV7-9	TRBJ2-2	.	.	TGTGCCAGCAGCCCCCCCCACGTGGAGTTATCGAACACCGGGGAGCTGTTTTTT	CASSPPHVELSNTGELFF
15	TRBV27	TRBJ2-1	.	.	TGTGCCAGCAGTCCGCGGCGGGCCTTAAACAATGAGCAGTTCTTC	CASSPRRALNNEQFF
17	TRBV7-9	TRBJ2-2	.	.	TGTGCCAGCAGCTCTACATCCGGGACAATAACTCCCGGGGAGCTGTTTTTT	CASSSTSGTITPGELFF
13	TRBV4-3	TRBJ2-7	.	.	TGCGCCAGCAGCCAAGATGGGGCCTACGAGCAGTACTTC	CASSQDGAYEQYF
12	TRBV19	TRBJ2-7	.	once	TGTGCCAGTAGCCCTGACAGGTACGAGCAGTACTTC	CASSPDRYEQYF
17	TRBV27	TRBJ2-1	.	.	TGTGCCAGCAGTTTAGAAACAGTTGAGTATCCCTACAATGAGCAGTTCTTC	CASSLETVEYPYNEQFF